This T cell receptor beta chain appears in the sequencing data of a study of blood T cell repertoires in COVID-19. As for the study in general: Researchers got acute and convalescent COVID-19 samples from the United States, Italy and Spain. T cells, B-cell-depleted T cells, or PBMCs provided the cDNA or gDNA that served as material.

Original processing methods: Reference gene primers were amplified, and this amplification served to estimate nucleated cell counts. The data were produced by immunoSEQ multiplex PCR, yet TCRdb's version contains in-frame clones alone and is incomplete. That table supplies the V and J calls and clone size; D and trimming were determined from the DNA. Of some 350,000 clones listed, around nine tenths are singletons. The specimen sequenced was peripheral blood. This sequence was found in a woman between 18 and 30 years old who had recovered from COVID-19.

CDR3 region: CASSSTGTISNQPQHF. The CDR3, as DNA: TGTGCCAGCAGCTCTACCGGGACAATAAGCAATCAGCCCCAGCATTTT. The chain joins TRBV28 to TRBJ1-5; maybe TRBD1 (6 bases). CDR3 length equals 16 residues. CDR1 and CDR2 from the germline V gene are MDHEN and SYDVKM. With 6 bases removed from V and 1 base from J, the gap between germline ends came to 16 bases.